This T cell receptor beta chain was captured by sequencing in a study of blood T cell repertoires in COVID-19. Study overall: PBMCs, B-cell-depleted T cells, or T cells provided the cDNA or gDNA that made up the material.

Per the original data handling: Estimation of nucleated cell counts relied on the amplification of reference gene primers. Some clones are missing from TCRdb's copy, which holds only in-frame ones; the method was immunoSEQ multiplex PCR. V, J and clone size derive from that table, while D and trimming were established from the DNA sequence. The sample comprises about 250,000 clones, 70% to 90% of which are singletons, and 5% to 8% rests with the top ten. Clinical history as reported by participants underpinned cohort assignment. Participants classified as exposed had met a COVID-19 case within 2 weeks before study entry. J lost 3 bases, V lost 5 bases, and 10 bases had no gene match. This CDR3 comprises 16 residues. Germline CDR1 is LNHDA and CDR2 is SQIVND (reference sequence).

This TCR was sampled from a woman in her forties or fifties who had been exposed to COVID-19. Input material: PBMCs or T cells enriched from blood (not recorded which). The chain is built from TRBV19 and TRBJ1-5; 7 nucleotides agree with TRBD1. CDR3 DNA: TGTGCCAGTAGTGAGGGAACAGGGGCAGCCAATCAGCCCCAGCATTTT. Encoded protein: CASSEGTGAANQPQHF.